These 4 T cell receptor beta chains were all obtained from the same sample, sequenced in a study of identical twins. TCRdb fed the 5' RACE reads into MiXCR, producing one record per CDR3 protein. The sample records some 500,000 distinct CDR3 sequences, 13% to 15% being singletons. Another study also made use of these data, one on yellow fever vaccine responses in identical twins.

The sequenced sample consisted of CD4+ T cells sorted from blood. These TCRs come from a woman between 18 and 30 years old in good health.

The rearrangement joins TRBV28 to TRBJ2-6; 11 bases are a match to TRBD1. V lost 3 bases to trimming and J lost 2 bases; unmatched junction nucleotides: 9. The CDR3 covers 19 residues. From germline, CDR1 is MDHEN and CDR2 SYDVKM. The CDR3 DNA is TGTGCCAGCAGTTTTGCCGGGACAGGGGGGCTCGCTGGGGCCAACGTCCTGACTTTC. Encoded protein: CASSFAGTGGLAGANVLTF.

This clonotype has a handful of counts. The CDR3 loop reads CASSNQPLVYGYTF. CDR3 in DNA: TGTGCCAGCAGCAACCAACCACTGGTCTATGGCTACACCTTC. The chain combines TRBV28 with TRBJ1-2; D is unresolved. V shed 6 bases and J shed 4 bases, with 15 bases lying between them. The CDR3 length is 14 residues. Germline CDR1 is MDHEN and CDR2 is SYDVKM.

This clonotype appeared a few times. V and J are TRBV5-6 and TRBJ2-3; 9 positions match TRBD1. CDR1 is SGHDT, CDR2 YYEEEE, per germline. The ends lost 4 bases at V and 2 bases at J; junction bases unmatched: 8. The CDR3 is 16 residues long. CDR3 coding DNA: TGTGCCAGCAGCGAGGGGACAGGGCGCTTCACAGATACGCAGTATTTT. It encodes CASSEGTGRFTDTQYF.

J is TRBJ2-3 and V is TRBV7-2, with 9 bases that match TRBD2. Germline CDR1 reads SGHTA; CDR2 reads FQGNSA. The CDR3 totals 18 residues. Trimming removed 3 bases from V and 0 bases from J; junction bases left unmatched: 10. The CDR3 sequence: CASSLRTLGLASTDTQYF. CDR3 nucleotides: TGTGCCAGCAGCTTGCGGACTCTGGGACTAGCTAGCACAGATACGCAGTATTTT.